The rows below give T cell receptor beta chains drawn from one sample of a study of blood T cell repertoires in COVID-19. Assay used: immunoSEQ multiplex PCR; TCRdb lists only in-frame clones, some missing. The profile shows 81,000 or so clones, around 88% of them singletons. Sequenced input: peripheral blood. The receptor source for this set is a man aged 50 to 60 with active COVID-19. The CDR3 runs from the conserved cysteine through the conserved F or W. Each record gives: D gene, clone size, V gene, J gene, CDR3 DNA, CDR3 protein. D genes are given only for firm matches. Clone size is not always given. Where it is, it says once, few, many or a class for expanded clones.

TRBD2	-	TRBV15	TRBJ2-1	TGTGCCACCAGCAGAGAAGCGGGGGCGTACAATGAGCAGTTCTTC	CATSREAGAYNEQFF
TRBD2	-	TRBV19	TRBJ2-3	TGTGCCAGTAGTATGCGAGGGGCGGGAGGCAGAGATACGCAGTATTTT	CASSMRGAGGRDTQYF
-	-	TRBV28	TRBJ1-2	TGTGACGTACCGAGGCAGAACTATGGCTACACCTTC	CDVPRQNYGYTF
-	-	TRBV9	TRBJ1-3	TGTGCCAGCAGCGTAGGAGGTGGCTCTGGAAACACCATATATTTT	CASSVGGGSGNTIYF
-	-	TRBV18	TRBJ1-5	TGTGCCAGCTCACGTTTCGGGGAGGGGGGCAATCAGCCCCAGCATTTT	CASSRFGEGGNQPQHF
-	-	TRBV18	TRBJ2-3	TGTGCCAGCTTACGACTTGGAACAGATACGCAGTATTTT	CASLRLGTDTQYF
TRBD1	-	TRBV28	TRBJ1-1	TGTGCCGGCAGTTTAGGCCCCGGGACAGCGAACACTGAAGCTTTCTTT	CAGSLGPGTANTEAFF
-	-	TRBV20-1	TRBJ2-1	TGCAGTGCTAGTCAATCTAGCTTCTCCTACAATGAGCAGTTCTTC	CSASQSSFSYNEQFF
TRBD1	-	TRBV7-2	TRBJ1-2	TGTGCCAGCAGCTTATCTTCGGGACAGCAAAACTATGGCTACACCTTC	CASSLSSGQQNYGYTF
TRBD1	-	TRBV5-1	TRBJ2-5	TGCGCCAGCAGCTTGGAGGGAACAGGGGAAGAGACCCAGTACTTC	CASSLEGTGEETQYF
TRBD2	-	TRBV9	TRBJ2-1	TGTGCCAGCAGCCCCCCTAGCGGTGAGCAGTTCTTC	CASSPPSGEQFF
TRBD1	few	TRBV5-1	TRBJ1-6	TGCGCCAGCAGCCGGGACAGGGGGCTGGCTTCACCCCTCCACTTT	CASSRDRGLASPLHF
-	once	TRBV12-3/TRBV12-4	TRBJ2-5	TGTGCCAGCAGTTTTCGAGAGACCCAGTACTTC	CASSFRETQYF
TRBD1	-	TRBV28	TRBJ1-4	TGTGCCAGCAGTTTATACAGGGGGTTCGGTGAAAAACTGTTTTTT	CASSLYRGFGEKLFF
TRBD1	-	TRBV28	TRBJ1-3	TGTGCCAGCAGTTCTTCATCGACAGGGGGAAACACCATATATTTT	CASSSSSTGGNTIYF
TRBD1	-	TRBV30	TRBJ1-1	TGTGCCTGGAGTGTCAAACGACAGGGGAACATGAACACTGAAGCTTTCTTT	CAWSVKRQGNMNTEAFF
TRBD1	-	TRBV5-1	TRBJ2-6	TGCGCCAGCATGACAGGGATTGGGGCCAACGTCCTGACTTTC	CASMTGIGANVLTF
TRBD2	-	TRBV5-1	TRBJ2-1	TGCGCCAGCAGCTTGGTAAGCGGGAGAGCGGGCTACAATGAGCAGTTCTTC	CASSLVSGRAGYNEQFF
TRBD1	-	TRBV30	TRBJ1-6	TGTGCCTGGATGGGACAGGGGACGGGGAATTCACCCCTCCACTTT	CAWMGQGTGNSPLHF
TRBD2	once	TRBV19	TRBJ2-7	TGTGCCAGTAGTATTTCGGGAGGGCCCTACGAGCAGTACTTC	CASSISGGPYEQYF